A selection of T cell receptor beta chains follows, all from one sample in a study of tumor-infiltrating lymphocytes in primary liver carcinoma. From the multiplex PCR reads, TCRdb called clonotypes with MiXCR, one entry per CDR3 protein. This table has more than 70,000 distinct CDR3 sequences, 72% appearing once. Sequenced input: liver tumor tissue from sampling region 1. These receptors were collected from a man aged 35 to 55 with primary liver carcinoma and hepatitis B virus infection. Both conserved end residues are part of each CDR3. Only part of the rows carry a size: once, few, many, or a class if the clone is expanded.

J: TRBJ2-7; V: TRBV18; size: few; CDR3: CASSPNRGNYEQYF
J: TRBJ1-5; V: TRBV5-1; size: NA; CDR3: CASSLTGLGSQAQHF
J: TRBJ2-7; V: TRBV11-2; size: NA; CDR3: CASSLTEGPYERYF
J: TRBJ2-7; V: TRBV19; size: NA; CDR3: CASSIATSYKQYF
J: TRBJ2-1; V: TRBV29-1; size: NA; CDR3: CSVERTSVGNDQFF
J: TRBJ1-4; V: TRBV7-8; size: many; CDR3: CASSLSGIYEKLFF
J: TRBJ2-1; V: TRBV6-6; size: NA; CDR3: CASSPTGGFRVSFNNKQFF
J: TRBJ1-5; V: TRBV6-6; size: NA; CDR3: CASNYRVEHSNQPQHF
J: TRBJ2-1; V: TRBV10-1; size: NA; CDR3: CASCDRSPYNEQFF
J: TRBJ2-1; V: TRBV6-2/TRBV6-3; size: NA; CDR3: CVSSYGAGGPSYNEQFF
J: TRBJ2-3; V: TRBV24-1; size: once; CDR3: CTTSDPPVAGVEDTQYF
J: TRBJ2-7; V: TRBV6-5; size: NA; CDR3: CASNRDSGYEQYF
J: TRBJ2-2; V: TRBV11-1; size: NA; CDR3: CASNLGLQTGELFF
J: TRBJ2-5; V: TRBV10-3; size: NA; CDR3: CAIKGQGPRDTQYF
J: TRBJ1-1; V: TRBV6-5; size: once; CDR3: CASSTDGANTEEFF
J: TRBJ2-1; V: TRBV6-6; size: NA; CDR3: CASSYPIFGGLVGKVEQFF
J: TRBJ2-7; V: TRBV11-2; size: many; CDR3: CASSLRWTGENEQYF
J: TRBJ1-2; V: TRBV5-8; size: NA; CDR3: CASSSSHSEGGYTF
J: TRBJ2-3; V: TRBV10-3; size: many; CDR3: CAIGQRDSGDTQYF
J: TRBJ2-1; V: TRBV10-2; size: many; CDR3: CASSEQASEQFF
J: TRBJ2-1; V: TRBV20-1; size: NA; CDR3: CSTRVGGYNEQFF
J: TRBJ2-3; V: TRBV11-2; size: NA; CDR3: CASDLMTDTQYF
J: TRBJ2-3; V: TRBV11-1; size: NA; CDR3: CASSHGTSTQTDTQYF
J: TRBJ2-3; V: TRBV29-1; size: NA; CDR3: CSIELRDTGVADTQYF
J: TRBJ2-5; V: TRBV7-9; size: NA; CDR3: CASSLGDRGLQQTQYF
J: TRBJ2-2; V: TRBV5-4; size: NA; CDR3: CANSHFSGGTGELFF
J: TRBJ2-1; V: TRBV6-1; size: NA; CDR3: CVSSGGLAGGNSYNEQFF
J: TRBJ2-4; V: TRBV28; size: NA; CDR3: CASSFPIEGGERLAKNIQYF
J: TRBJ1-1; V: TRBV4-1; size: NA; CDR3: CASGPQAGGTEDFF
J: TRBJ2-7; V: TRBV10-1; size: many; CDR3: CARTGTSSYEQYF
J: TRBJ1-6; V: TRBV7-8; size: NA; CDR3: CASSLLGNRNSPLHF
J: TRBJ2-1; V: TRBV20-1; size: NA; CDR3: CSARVRREGPSSYNEQFF
J: TRBJ2-4; V: TRBV5-5; size: NA; CDR3: CTSSLEAGTNIQYF
J: TRBJ1-6; V: TRBV6-5; size: NA; CDR3: CVSSYTTGEDSPLHF
J: TRBJ2-3; V: TRBV12-3/TRBV12-4; size: NA; CDR3: CASKRVLSTDTQYF
J: TRBJ2-3; V: TRBV16; size: NA; CDR3: CASSPWSDSTQCF
J: TRBJ2-1; V: TRBV7-2; size: NA; CDR3: CASSLNPYEQFF
J: TRBJ2-3; V: TRBV5-1; size: NA; CDR3: CVSSPESSTDTQYF
J: TRBJ1-2; V: TRBV4-1; size: many; CDR3: CASSSPGQLRGYTF
J: TRBJ2-6; V: TRBV4-1; size: NA; CDR3: CASGQCPGATGANVLTF
J: TRBJ1-1; V: TRBV4-1; size: NA; CDR3: CASSQVGVNSEAFF
J: TRBJ2-6; V: TRBV10-3; size: NA; CDR3: CVIRDSGANVLTF
J: TRBJ2-3; V: TRBV7-9; size: many; CDR3: CASSLGASDTQYF
J: TRBJ1-1; V: TRBV7-9; size: many; CDR3: CASSSPRGENTEAFF
J: TRBJ2-1; V: TRBV4-1; size: many; CDR3: CASSQEGNEQFF
J: TRBJ2-5; V: TRBV7-9; size: once; CDR3: CAISLGVQETQYF
J: TRBJ2-2; V: TRBV6-4; size: many; CDR3: CASSDSGTGGEAGELFF
J: TRBJ2-3; V: TRBV20-1; size: NA; CDR3: CTLLGTSGGTDTQYF
J: TRBJ2-1; V: TRBV2; size: NA; CDR3: CARSDDGGGAGNEQFF
J: NA; V: TRBV11-2; size: few; CDR3: CASSLSELALQFF
J: TRBJ2-7; V: TRBV10-1; size: many; CDR3: CASSEGGPPFYEQYF
J: TRBJ2-5; V: TRBV20-1; size: once; CDR3: CSTSPRGLETQYF
J: TRBJ2-3; V: TRBV7-9; size: many; CDR3: CASSLGHTSTDTQYF
J: TRBJ2-5; V: TRBV11-1; size: few; CDR3: CASSLVKGGQHHGTQYF
J: TRBJ2-1; V: TRBV6-5; size: NA; CDR3: CASSPLTPGQDYNEQFF
J: TRBJ2-7; V: TRBV10-3; size: NA; CDR3: CAINEVRKAPYEQYF